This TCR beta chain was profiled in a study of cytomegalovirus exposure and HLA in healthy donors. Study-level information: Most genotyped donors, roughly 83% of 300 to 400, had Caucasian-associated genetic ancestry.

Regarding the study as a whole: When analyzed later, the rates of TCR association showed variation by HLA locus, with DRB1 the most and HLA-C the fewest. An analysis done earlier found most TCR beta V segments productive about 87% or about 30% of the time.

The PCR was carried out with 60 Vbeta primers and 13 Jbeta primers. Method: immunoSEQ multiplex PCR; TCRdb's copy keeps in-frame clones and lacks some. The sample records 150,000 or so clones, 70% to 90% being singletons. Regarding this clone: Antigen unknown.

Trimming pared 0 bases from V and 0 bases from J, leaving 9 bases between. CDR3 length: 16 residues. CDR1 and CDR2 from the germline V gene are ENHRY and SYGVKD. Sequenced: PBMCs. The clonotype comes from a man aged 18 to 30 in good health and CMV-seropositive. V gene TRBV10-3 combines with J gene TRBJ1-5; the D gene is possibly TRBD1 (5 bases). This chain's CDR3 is CAISESLQASNQPQHF. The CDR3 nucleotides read TGTGCCATCAGTGAGTCTTTACAGGCTAGCAATCAGCCCCAGCATTTT.